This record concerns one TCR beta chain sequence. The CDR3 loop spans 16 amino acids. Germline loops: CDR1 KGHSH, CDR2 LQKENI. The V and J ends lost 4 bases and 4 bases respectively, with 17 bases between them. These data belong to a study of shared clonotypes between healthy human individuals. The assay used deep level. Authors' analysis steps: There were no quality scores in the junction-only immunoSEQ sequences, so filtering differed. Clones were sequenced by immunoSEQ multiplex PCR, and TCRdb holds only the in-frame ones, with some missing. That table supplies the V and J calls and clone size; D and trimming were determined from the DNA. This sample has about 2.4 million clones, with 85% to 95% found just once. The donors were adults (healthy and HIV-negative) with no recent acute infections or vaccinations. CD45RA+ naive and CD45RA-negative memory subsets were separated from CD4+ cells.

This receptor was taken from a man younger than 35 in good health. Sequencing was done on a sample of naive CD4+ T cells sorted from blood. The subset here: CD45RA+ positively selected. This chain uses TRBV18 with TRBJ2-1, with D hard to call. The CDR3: CASSHSAASIYNEQFF. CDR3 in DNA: TGTGCCAGCTCACACTCGGCGGCGAGCATTTACAATGAGCAGTTCTTC.